Below are 21 T cell receptor beta chains sequenced from a single sample in a study of blood T cell repertoires in COVID-19. Produced via immunoSEQ multiplex PCR; TCRdb's table is partial and in-frame only. The sample has 25,000 to 35,000 clones, approximately 90% seen once; the top ten hold around 9.9%. The material sequenced was peripheral blood. These receptors came from a human donor in a cohort sampled during active COVID-19.

CDR3: CASSVDPGGSTDTQYF. CDR3 DNA sequence: TGTGCCAGCAGCGTAGATCCGGGGGGCTCCACAGATACGCAGTATTTT. This chain connects TRBV9 to TRBJ2-3; D may be TRBD2 (7 bases). The CDR3 length is 16 residues. V lost 0 bases and J lost 2, with 13 bases in between. The germline V gene encodes CDR1 SGDLS and CDR2 YYNGEE. Using reference TRBV9 and TRBJ2-3 for the parts outside the CDR3, the full variable domain is DSGVTQTPKHLITATGQRVTLRCSPRSGDLSVYWYQQSLDQGLQFLIQYYNGEERAKGNILERFSAQQFPDLHSELNLSSLELGDSALYFCASSVDPGGSTDTQYFGPGTRLTVL.

This chain links TRBV2 with TRBJ2-3, with TRBD1 identical over 7 bases. Germline CDR1 reads SNHLY; CDR2 reads FYNNEI. Trimming at V came to 6 bases and at J to 4 bases, leaving 7 bases not matched to a gene. The CDR3 has 14 amino acids. The CDR3 loop is CASSNRGQADTQYF. CDR3 sequence (DNA): TGTGCCAGCAGCAACAGGGGTCAGGCAGATACGCAGTATTTT.

The chain carries TRBV27 and TRBJ1-5, with a tentative D call TRBD1 (6 bases). Germline assignment: CDR1 MNHEY and CDR2 SMNVEV (reference sequence). V was trimmed by 3 bases and J by 5 bases, leaving 11 bases between them. The CDR3 is made up of 14 amino acids. CDR3 nucleotide sequence: TGTGCCAGCAGTTTGACACAGGGTGATCAGCCCCAGCATTTT. The encoded protein is CASSLTQGDQPQHF.

The chain has TRBV25-1 and TRBJ2-7; 8 nucleotides agree with TRBD1. The CDR3 spans 16 residues. Germline V gives CDR1 MGHDK, CDR2 SYGVNS. With 0 bases clipped from V and 4 bases from J, the junction kept 8 bases outside the gene matches. The CDR3 loop reads CASSEYSGGQVYEQYF. As DNA, the CDR3 is TGTGCCAGCAGTGAATATAGTGGGGGACAGGTTTACGAGCAGTACTTC.

This chain joins TRBV18 and TRBJ2-3, with 7 bases lining up with TRBD1. J was trimmed by 1 base and V by 6 bases; bases with no gene match: 4. In germline, CDR1 is KGHSH, CDR2 LQKENI. The CDR3 has 14 residues. In nucleotides, the CDR3 is TGTGCCAGCTCGCCCGGGACAGGCACAGATACGCAGTATTTT. Translating it yields CASSPGTGTDTQYF.

The V call is TRBV11-2, the J call TRBJ2-7; perhaps TRBD2 as D (6 bases). Trimming left V 1 base short and J 9 bases short, with 16 bases between. Looked up from germline, CDR1 is SGHAT and CDR2 is FQNNGV. The CDR3 has 14 residues. CDR3 sequence reads: CASSLGSASVGQYF. CDR3 sequence (DNA): TGTGCCAGCAGCTTAGGATCGGCTAGCGTTGGGCAGTACTTC.

The V gene is TRBV28, the J gene TRBJ2-1, with 7 bases that match TRBD2. Unmatched junction bases numbered 7, after V lost 2 bases and J lost 9 bases. This CDR3 has 14 amino acids. From germline, CDR1 is MDHEN and CDR2 SYDVKM. The CDR3 protein is CASSLTAGLVEQFF. CDR3 bases: TGTGCCAGCAGTTTAACGGCCGGACTAGTTGAGCAGTTCTTC.

This sequence joins TRBV7-9 and TRBJ1-2, with D tentatively TRBD1 (5 bases). CDR1 and CDR2 (germline): SEHNR, FQNEAQ (reference sequence). This CDR3 is built from 13 residues. The V gene lost 7 bases and the J gene lost 8 bases, with 17 bases spanning the gap. The CDR3 DNA sequence: TGTGCCAGCACCCTTTCGGGGGGTAGAGGCTACACCTTC. Its protein is CASTLSGGRGYTF.

The genes are TRBV4-1 and TRBJ2-7; 9 bases are a match to TRBD1. The V and J ends lost 0 bases and 1 base, in that order; junction bases with no gene match: 4. The CDR3 contains 16 residues. Germline CDR1 and CDR2: MGHRA and YSYEKL. Written as DNA, the CDR3 is TGCGCCAGCAGCCAAGACCGGGACAGGGCATCCTACGAGCAGTACTTC. This translates into CASSQDRDRASYEQYF.

The chain joins TRBV7-2 to TRBJ1-6, with 7 bases identical to TRBD1. This CDR3 spans 16 amino acids. Trimming at V came to 0 bases and at J to 11 bases, leaving 10 bases not matched to a gene. Germline values: CDR1 SGHTA, CDR2 FQGNSA. DNA for the CDR3: TGTGCCAGCAGCTTAGCGGAGGGGGCAGGCGGAACACCCCTCCACTTT. Encoded protein: CASSLAEGAGGTPLHF.

Written as DNA, the CDR3 is TGCAGCGTTGATTCGGTTCGGTTGCGAGCTGAGCAGTTCTTC. Encoded protein: CSVDSVRLRAEQFF. The chain links TRBV29-1 to TRBJ2-1; D is unclear. The V end was cut by 3 bases, the J end by 9 bases, with 18 bases between. CDR3 length equals 14 residues. Per germline, CDR1 SQVTM and CDR2 ANQGSEA.

The chain employs TRBV4-1 and TRBJ1-4; D is perhaps TRBD1 (6 bases). Per the germline V gene, CDR1 is MGHRA and CDR2 is YSYEKL. V lost 3 bases and J 8 bases, leaving 10 bases between the germline ends. The CDR3 runs 13 residues. Written as DNA, the CDR3 is TGCGCCAGCAGCCAGACAAGGGGGGAAAAACTGTTTTTT. Translated, it gives CASSQTRGEKLFF.

This clone has only one observation. The chain employs TRBV28 and TRBJ1-2; D gene unclear. The CDR3 extends over 13 amino acids. Per the germline V gene, CDR1 is MDHEN and CDR2 is SYDVKM. V lost 4 bases to trimming and J lost 7 bases, with 13 bases between them. For the CDR3, the DNA is TGTGCCAGCAGTTGGACGGGGATGGGTGGCTACACCTTC. Translation: CASSWTGMGGYTF.

V gene TRBV29-1 combines with J gene TRBJ1-2; 7 nucleotides match TRBD1. This CDR3 has 13 amino acids. Trimming cost V 5 bases and J 6 bases; bases outside gene matches: 9. From germline, CDR1 is SQVTM and CDR2 ANQGSEA. The DNA for the CDR3 is TGCAGCGTTCGAAGGGGGCTGGGGGATGGCTACACCTTC. The encoded protein is CSVRRGLGDGYTF.

The genes are TRBV7-2 and TRBJ2-3; D may be TRBD2 (6 bases). V lost 3 bases to trimming and J lost 1 base, with 17 bases between them. This CDR3 is built from 17 residues. CDR1 is SGHTA, CDR2 FQGNSA, per germline. DNA for the CDR3: TGTGCCAGCAGCTTTTGGGGGGAGACCCCCGGCACAGATACGCAGTATTTT. Translation gives CASSFWGETPGTDTQYF.

The gene calls are TRBV4-3 and TRBJ2-3; D remains unclear. CDR1 is LGHNA and CDR2 is YSLEER in the germline V gene. The CDR3 contains 13 residues. The V gene lost 1 base and the J gene lost 11 bases, with 13 bases spanning the gap. Here the CDR3 DNA reads TGCGCCAGCAGCCAAGTGAGCCTTCAGGAGCAGTATTTT. It encodes CASSQVSLQEQYF.

The gene calls are TRBV3-1 (or the pseudogene TRBV3-2) and TRBJ2-3; 9 positions agree with TRBD1. J lost 6 bases, V lost 1 base, and 5 bases had no gene match. The CDR3 runs 15 residues. The germline CDR1 and CDR2 sequences are LGHDT and YNNKEL (reference sequence). The CDR3 spells CASSQGTGGSDTQYF. The CDR3 region has the DNA TGTGCCAGCAGCCAAGGTACAGGGGGCAGTGATACGCAGTATTTT.

V is TRBV12-5 and J is TRBJ2-2; 9 bases agree with TRBD2. Germline-derived CDR1 and CDR2 are LGHNT and FRNRAP. This CDR3 spans 17 amino acids. V was pared by 0 bases and J by 6 bases, with 8 bases of the junction left unmatched. The CDR3 DNA follows: TGTGCTAGTGGTTTGGTAAAAAGCGGGGGGTTCCCCGGGGAGCTGTTTTTT. Protein: CASGLVKSGGFPGELFF.

The chain couples TRBV9 to TRBJ2-6; perhaps TRBD2 as D (6 bases). The CDR3 runs to 17 residues. Deletions cut 0 bases from V and 3 bases from J, with 13 bases between. The germline gives CDR1 SGDLS, CDR2 YYNGEE. CDR3 region: CASSVEETSHGANVLTF. CDR3 coding DNA: TGTGCCAGCAGCGTAGAGGAGACTAGTCATGGGGCCAACGTCCTGACTTTC.

V and J are TRBV28 and TRBJ2-2, with unresolved D. V gave up 2 bases and J gave up 2 bases, with 12 bases separating them. The CDR3 contains 16 residues. In germline, CDR1 is MDHEN, CDR2 SYDVKM. CDR3 sequence (DNA): TGTGCCAGCAGTTTAGTCCCTCTCAGAAACACCGGGGAGCTGTTTTTT. Translated, it gives CASSLVPLRNTGELFF.

The gene calls are TRBV7-6 and TRBJ2-2; 8 bases are a match to TRBD1. The germline CDR1 and CDR2 sequences are SGHVS and FNYEAQ. CDR3 size: 15 residues. J gave up 5 bases and V 5 bases, and 7 bases lay outside the gene matches. For the CDR3, the DNA is TGTGCCAGCAGCCAAGGACAGGGAGGTACCGGGGAGCTGTTTTTT. As protein: CASSQGQGGTGELFF.